The 14 T cell receptor beta chains in this list originate from one sample, sequenced in a study of T cells in Graves' hyperthyroidism and ophthalmopathy (dated by TCRdb to between 2019 and 2020). Library prep was done by multiplex PCR. The instrument given in TCRdb is Illumina HiSeq 2000. The TCR beta CDR3 regions were amplified from the RNA transcripts. A first-round RT-PCR of the TCR CDR3 used the HTBI primer set with the Qiagen OneStep RT-PCR kit. TCRdb reprocessing: public reads trimmed at Q25 with fastp, clones called with MiXCR, in-frame beta chains kept. Every CDR3 protein is listed once, alongside the most common genes and DNA of its rows. A total of about 400,000 distinct CDR3 sequences appear in this sample, around 15% of them only once. The ten largest clonotypes hold roughly 19% of the sample. Input material: blood. Receptors were obtained from a woman aged 60 to 75 with Graves' ophthalmopathy.

This chain connects TRBV5-5 to TRBJ2-5; D perhaps matches TRBD2 (6 bases). The CDR3 is 16 amino acids. Germline CDR1 is SGHKS and CDR2 is YYEKEE (reference sequence). V lost 4 bases and J lost 7, with 23 bases in between. The CDR3: CASSRMPPGEEGTQYF. CDR3 nucleotides: TGTGCCAGCAGCCGCATGCCCCCCGGGGAGGAGGGGACCCAGTACTTC.

This clonotype was seen a handful of times. CDR3 nucleotide sequence: TGTGCCAGCGCCTCCCGGGACAGCTCTGGGGCCAACGTCCTGACTTTC. The encoded protein is CASASRDSSGANVLTF. The J gene is TRBJ2-6, the V gene TRBV27; TRBD1 matches 7 bases. The germline V gene has CDR1 MNHEY and CDR2 SMNVEV (reference sequence). This CDR3 is built from 16 residues. Trimming at V came to 8 bases and at J to 0 bases, leaving 7 bases not matched to a gene.

In its sample, this clonotype was seen many times. CDR3 DNA: TGTGCCAGCAGACTAGCTCGCGAGCAGTACTTC. It codes for CASRLAREQYF. V and J are TRBV6-1 and TRBJ2-7; tentative D call: TRBD2 (6 bases). CDR1 and CDR2 from the germline V gene are MNHNS and SASEGT. The CDR3 sequence is 11 residues long. Between the trimmed V and J ends, which lost 6 bases and 6 bases, there was a span of 9 bases.

This clonotype was observed at least ten times. The rearrangement joins TRBV11-2 to TRBJ2-7; 7 nucleotides agree with TRBD2. V lost 5 bases to trimming and J lost 2 bases; unmatched junction nucleotides: 12. Germline lookup yields CDR1 SGHAT and CDR2 FQNNGV. The CDR3 is 16 residues long. CDR3 protein: CASSPKEERETYEQYF. In DNA, the CDR3 is TGTGCCAGCAGCCCCAAGGAGGAGCGGGAAACCTACGAGCAGTACTTC.

V is TRBV20-1 and J is TRBJ2-5; TRBD2 matches at 14 bases. From germline, CDR1 is DFQATT and CDR2 SNEGSKA (reference sequence). Trimming at V came to 6 bases and at J to 4 bases, leaving 4 bases not matched to a gene. The CDR3 is 14 amino acids. CDR3 amino acids: CSARLAGGRETQYF. In nucleotides, the CDR3 is TGCAGTGCAAGACTAGCGGGAGGGAGAGAGACCCAGTACTTC.

CDR3 amino acids: CASSYGGRRTDTQYF. DNA of the CDR3: TGTGCCAGCAGTTATGGCGGCCGCCGCACAGATACGCAGTATTTT. The chain has TRBV6-1 and TRBJ2-3; no clear D gene. Germline V gene sequence: CDR1 MNHNS, CDR2 SASEGT. The CDR3 is made up of 15 amino acids. V was pared by 5 bases and J by 1 base, with 13 bases between.

In its sample, this clonotype was seen a few times. The chain combines TRBV6-1 with TRBJ1-1; maybe TRBD1 (5 bases). Trimming took 5 bases from V and 1 from J, leaving 14 bases between them. This CDR3 is built from 15 residues. Germline V gene lookup returns CDR1 MNHNS and CDR2 SASEGT. The DNA of the CDR3 is TGTGCCAGCAGTATCGGTTGGGGGGGGAACACTGAAGCTTTCTTT. It encodes CASSIGWGGNTEAFF.

Concerning this clonotype: This may be a read error: a much more frequent sequence differs by one nucleotide. V is TRBV7-9 and J is TRBJ2-7; weak D call: TRBD2 (5 bases). The CDR3 contains 15 residues. CDR1 is SEHNR, CDR2 FQNEAQ, per germline (reference sequence). CDR3 sequence (DNA): TGTGCCAGCAGCTTATATGGACTGGGAAACCACGAGCAGTGCTTC. Its protein is CASSLYGLGNHEQCF.

J is TRBJ1-2 and V is TRBV29-1; D is unresolved. The CDR3 spans 10 residues. CDR1 is SQVTM and CDR2 is ANQGSEA in the germline V gene. Trimming stripped 5 bases from V and 5 bases from J, with 6 bases between. CDR3: CSVLKYGYTF. As DNA, the CDR3 is TGCAGCGTTTTAAAGTATGGCTACACCTTC.

This clonotype appeared many times. The genes are TRBV24-1 and TRBJ2-2; possible D gene TRBD2, 5 bases. Germline V gives CDR1 KGHDR, CDR2 SFDVKD. Trimming removed 4 bases at V and 4 bases at J, with 15 bases between. There are 16 residues in the CDR3. The CDR3 region is CATSDLAPGITGELFF. Written as DNA, the CDR3 is TGTGCCACCAGTGACCTGGCTCCGGGGATCACCGGGGAGCTGTTTTTT.

This clonotype was counted ten times or more. J is TRBJ2-1 and V is TRBV2, with TRBD2 identical over 11 bases. CDR3 length equals 17 residues. Germline CDR1 and CDR2: SNHLY and FYNNEI. The V gene end was trimmed by 2 bases and the J gene end by 6 bases; junction bases not matched to a gene: 9. The CDR3 nucleotides are TGTGCCAGCAGTGAATGGGTAGCGGGAGGGCTCTTCAATGAGCAGTTCTTC. It is translated as CASSEWVAGGLFNEQFF.

The V gene is TRBV20-1, the J gene TRBJ1-1; tentatively, D is TRBD1 (5 bases). Germline V gives CDR1 DFQATT, CDR2 SNEGSKA (reference sequence). CDR3 size: 12 residues. CDR3 protein: CRGGETNTEAFF. DNA of the CDR3: TGCAGGGGGGGGGAGACGAACACTGAAGCTTTCTTT.

A few counts support this clonotype. CDR3 nucleotide sequence: TGTGCCATCAGTGAGTCAGTGGAGAGACAGGGCACAGATACGCAGTATTTT. This sequence encodes CAISESVERQGTDTQYF. V gene TRBV10-3 combines with J gene TRBJ2-3; a weak D match, TRBD1 (6 bases). CDR3 length equals 17 residues. V shed 0 bases and J shed 1 base, with 14 bases lying between them. The germline CDR1 and CDR2 sequences are ENHRY and SYGVKD.

In its sample, this clonotype was seen many times. V gene TRBV11-1 combines with J gene TRBJ2-7, with a possible D match to TRBD2 (5 bases). The CDR3 has 14 residues. The ends were cut back, 3 bases at V and 0 bases at J, with 9 bases in the middle. Germline CDR1 is SGHAT and CDR2 is FQDESV (reference sequence). This chain's CDR3 is CASSFGVFSYEQYF. The DNA for the CDR3 is TGTGCCAGCAGCTTCGGGGTCTTCTCCTACGAGCAGTACTTC.